This TCR beta chain was recovered during a study of T and B cells in COVID-19 patients (dated by TCRdb to between 2020 and 2021). General notes on the study: Using TRB and IGH repertoire sequencing of peripheral blood, the study characterized adaptive immunity in COVID-19 patients who had active infection or had recovered. Up to roughly 10 follow-up blood samples were collected per patient, with some samples spanning different disease stages in the same individual. A couple of patients were included in both the recovered and active cohorts because samples were available from active disease and after recovery. Over 8 million TCR sequences were analysed in a TCR and BCR sequence repository that covered about 35 patients and 65 to 75 time points. The recovered cohort included some 18 patients who contributed 20 or so samples, and most of those patients had mild to moderate COVID-19 that was managed on an outpatient basis. Of the roughly 20 patients in the active-infection cohort, about 18 had comorbidities associated with unfavorable COVID-19 outcome. Repertoire analyses used an age-matched reference group of roughly 39 healthy donors who were negative for COVID-19 antibodies as the comparison. In the active-infection cohort, about 65% of the roughly 20 patients were critically ill and required mechanical ventilation or ECMO. Median age was approximately 35 years in the recovered cohort versus 67 years in the active-infection cohort.

Sequenced using an Illumina MiSeq. TRB rearrangements were amplified by multiplex PCR with BIOMED2 TRB-A/B primer pools. Illumina-compatible adapters and 7-nucleotide sample barcodes were added to the amplicons in two consecutive PCRs. All library PCRs used Phusion HS II polymerase. Amplicons were purified from gel with the NucleoSpin Gel and PCR Clean-up kit, quantified on Qubit, and pooled at about 4 nM. Before Illumina next-generation sequencing, the quality of the amplicon pool was assessed on an Agilent 2100 Bioanalyzer. In the paper's pipeline: MiXCR 3.0.8 with the default MiXCR reference library was used to annotate TRB rearrangements. Sequences with fewer than 2 reads and non-productive reads were filtered out, and every unique CDR3 nucleotide sequence was treated as a single clone. Clonality, diversity, richness and V-J gene usage were computed in R 3.5.1. TCR clustering by CDR3 similarity used GLIPH2, with generation probabilities calculated by OLGA. Only GLIPH2 clusters with at least four unique TCR clonotypes present in at least three individuals were retained. In TCRdb, the public reads were trimmed at Q25 with fastp and aligned with MiXCR, with productive beta chains retained. Each CDR3 protein appears once, grouped with its most common genes and DNA. The V and J calls and clone size are TCRdb's, not the authors'. The sample yields about 11,000 distinct CDR3 sequences; roughly 31% were counted once. The leading ten clones occupy over 15% of the sample.

TRB repertoires were amplified from 250-500 ng of genomic DNA extracted from blood. Beyond this particular receptor, the publication reports: TRB repertoires were highly clonal in active COVID-19, whereas diversity and richness at recovery rose above healthy donor levels. The size of the cohort was considered insufficient for assessing HLA contributions to COVID-19 susceptibility or severity. Specific T cell subsets (CD4+/Treg/CD8+) and sorted SARS-CoV-2-responsive or tetramer+ T cells had not yet been sequenced, and the corresponding sequencing experiments were ongoing. TRBV/TRBJ gene usage was reported as strongly skewed in patients with COVID-19. The reported TCR clusters were stated to require prospective validation before clinical use. Few blood samples were available from mildly ill patients while symptoms were present, and early samples from severe cases were likewise scarce. A total of 2,331 exclusive TCR clusters, including 30 to 40 low-pGen clusters, were found in the recovered cohort.

For this clonotype: No cognate antigen has been identified for it. It has no much larger one-base neighbor in the sample; base qualities were not kept.

CDR1 SGHRS and CDR2 YFSETQ were looked up in the germline V gene. The CDR3, from cysteine to phenylalanine, totals 16 residues. Of the read, only the CDR3 DNA is kept; its 48 bases are in frame from base 1. Ends trimmed: V by 0 bases, J by 0 bases; bases unmatched to a gene: 2. This sequence uses TRBV5-1 and TRBJ2-1, with 8 central nucleotides matching TRBD2. The TCR comes from a human donor with active COVID-19. The sample consisted of blood. At the DNA level, the sequence is TGCGCCAGCAGCTTGGAGCTAGCGGGCTCCTACAATGAGCAGTTCTTC. Its coded protein is CASSLELAGSYNEQFF. The CDR3, completed at both ends by the reference TRBV5-1 and TRBJ2-1 genes, gives the full variable domain KAGVTQTPRYLIKTRGQQVTLSCSPISGHRSVSWYQQTPGQGLQFLFEYFSETQRNKGNFPGRFSGRQFSNSRSEMNVSTLELGDSALYLCASSLELAGSYNEQFFGPGTRLTVL.